The rows below give T cell receptor beta chains drawn from one sample of a study of T cell repertoires in cytomegalovirus infection. These TCRs are of unknown antigen specificity. One entry per CDR3 protein, called by TCRdb with MiXCR from the reads. The sample includes approximately 500,000 distinct CDR3 sequences, more than 30% of them seen just once. Sequenced material: cultured PBMCs, taken from culture after CMV antigen stimulation. The receptors stem from a human donor in good health (CMV status not recorded). Some clones in this sample may be carry-over from other donors' samples. Each CDR3 is given with its conserved first and last residue. D genes are given only for firm matches. Clone size is stated in some rows and not others, as once, few, many or a class when expanded.

cdr3_nt: TGTGCCGGTCGGACAGACCACACCGGGGAGCTGTTTTTT
cdr3_aa: CAGRTDHTGELFF
j_call: TRBJ2-2
clone_size: few
v_call: TRBV6-6
d_call: -

cdr3_nt: TGTGCCAGCAGCGTAGCTGGTCACTCTGGAAACACCATATATTTT
cdr3_aa: CASSVAGHSGNTIYF
j_call: TRBJ1-3
clone_size: -
v_call: TRBV9
d_call: -

cdr3_nt: TGTGCCAGTAGCCCGACAGGGGCTAATGAAAAACTGTTTTTT
cdr3_aa: CASSPTGANEKLFF
j_call: TRBJ1-4
clone_size: -
v_call: TRBV19
d_call: TRBD1

cdr3_nt: TGTGCCACCAGCAGAGAGGGGGGGACTGAAGCTTTCTTT
cdr3_aa: CATSREGGTEAFF
j_call: TRBJ1-1
clone_size: few
v_call: TRBV15
d_call: -

cdr3_nt: TGCAGTGCTGCGGCCAATAACTATGGCTACACCTTC
cdr3_aa: CSAAANNYGYTF
j_call: TRBJ1-2
clone_size: -
v_call: TRBV20-1
d_call: -

cdr3_nt: TGTGCCAGCAGCATCGACGGGAACTATGGCTACACCTTC
cdr3_aa: CASSIDGNYGYTF
j_call: TRBJ1-2
clone_size: few
v_call: TRBV7-3
d_call: -

cdr3_nt: TGTGCCAGCAGTTATCCGGGACGGACTAATGAAAAACTGTTTTTT
cdr3_aa: CASSYPGRTNEKLFF
j_call: TRBJ1-4
clone_size: -
v_call: TRBV6-2/TRBV6-3
d_call: -

cdr3_nt: TGTGCCAGCAGTTTATGGTGGGTTGAAAGCGAATCTGGGGCCAACGTCCTGACTTTC
cdr3_aa: CASSLWWVESESGANVLTF
j_call: TRBJ2-6
clone_size: -
v_call: TRBV28
d_call: -

cdr3_nt: TGTGCCAGCACCACAAGACAGTCCCAGAACACTGAAGCTTTCTTT
cdr3_aa: CASTTRQSQNTEAFF
j_call: TRBJ1-1
clone_size: -
v_call: TRBV7-9
d_call: -

cdr3_nt: TGTGCCAGCAGCACACTCGGACCGGGGAATTCACCCCTCCACTTT
cdr3_aa: CASSTLGPGNSPLHF
j_call: TRBJ1-6
clone_size: few
v_call: TRBV9
d_call: -

cdr3_nt: TGTGCCAGCTCACGCAATAAGGGCGGGAGCATCACAGATACGCAGTATTTT
cdr3_aa: CASSRNKGGSITDTQYF
j_call: TRBJ2-3
clone_size: -
v_call: TRBV18
d_call: TRBD2

cdr3_nt: TGTGCTAGTGGTTTGGCTAGCGGGAGGTCAGATACGCAGTATTTT
cdr3_aa: CASGLASGRSDTQYF
j_call: TRBJ2-3
clone_size: few
v_call: TRBV12-5
d_call: TRBD2

cdr3_nt: TGTGCCAGCAGTCCGGGACAGGGGGTTCCTTATGGCTACACCTTC
cdr3_aa: CASSPGQGVPYGYTF
j_call: TRBJ1-2
clone_size: few
v_call: TRBV12-3/TRBV12-4
d_call: TRBD1

cdr3_nt: TGTGCCAGCTCACCTCGAGCTAGCACAGATACGCAGTATTTT
cdr3_aa: CASSPRASTDTQYF
j_call: TRBJ2-3
clone_size: many
v_call: TRBV18
d_call: -

cdr3_nt: TGTGCCAGCAGTCCCCCAGCGAGCGGGAGATGGGATGAGCAGTTCTTC
cdr3_aa: CASSPPASGRWDEQFF
j_call: TRBJ2-1
clone_size: -
v_call: TRBV27
d_call: TRBD2

cdr3_nt: TGTGCCAGCAGGACTGTGGACAGGGCCAACACTGAAGCTTTCTTT
cdr3_aa: CASRTVDRANTEAFF
j_call: TRBJ1-1
clone_size: few
v_call: TRBV7-2
d_call: TRBD1

cdr3_nt: TGTGCCATCAGTGAGTCGGGGGGGGGCAGGCTGAACACTGAAGCTTTCTTT
cdr3_aa: CAISESGGGRLNTEAFF
j_call: TRBJ1-1
clone_size: -
v_call: TRBV10-3
d_call: -

cdr3_nt: TGTGCCAGCAGCCCCGGGACAGGGATGAACACTGAAGCTTTCTTT
cdr3_aa: CASSPGTGMNTEAFF
j_call: TRBJ1-1
clone_size: -
v_call: TRBV7-6
d_call: TRBD1

cdr3_nt: TGTGCTAGTGGTCACAGGGCGGTGGGGTATGGCTACACCTTC
cdr3_aa: CASGHRAVGYGYTF
j_call: TRBJ1-2
clone_size: -
v_call: TRBV12-5
d_call: -

cdr3_nt: TGTGCCAGCGCCTTCACGGGGCCGGTTGGCACAGATACGCAGTATTTT
cdr3_aa: CASAFTGPVGTDTQYF
j_call: TRBJ2-3
clone_size: -
v_call: TRBV28
d_call: -

cdr3_nt: TGCAGTGCTCCGGACTCGAGCTCCTACAATGAGCAGTTCTTC
cdr3_aa: CSAPDSSSYNEQFF
j_call: TRBJ2-1
clone_size: -
v_call: TRBV20-1
d_call: -

cdr3_nt: TGTGCCAGCAGCCCCCTGGCGGGAGGGCCCTCGGGGGAGCTGTTTTTT
cdr3_aa: CASSPLAGGPSGELFF
j_call: TRBJ2-2
clone_size: few
v_call: TRBV6-1
d_call: TRBD2

cdr3_nt: TGTGCCAGCAACCAGTGGGGGTCTAACGAGCAGTACTTC
cdr3_aa: CASNQWGSNEQYF
j_call: TRBJ2-7
clone_size: few
v_call: TRBV12-3/TRBV12-4
d_call: -

cdr3_nt: TGCAGTGCTAGCCGGGCGGCGGATTCACCCCTCCACTTT
cdr3_aa: CSASRAADSPLHF
j_call: TRBJ1-6
clone_size: -
v_call: TRBV20-1
d_call: -

cdr3_nt: TGTGCCAGCAGCCCCCGGACTACCTCTAGCACAGATACGCAGTATTTT
cdr3_aa: CASSPRTTSSTDTQYF
j_call: TRBJ2-3
clone_size: few
v_call: TRBV11-2
d_call: -

cdr3_nt: TGTGCCCACCTGACAGTGAGGAACGGTGAAGCTTTCTTT
cdr3_aa: CAHLTVRNGEAFF
j_call: TRBJ1-1
clone_size: -
v_call: TRBV28
d_call: -

cdr3_nt: TGTGCCACCAGTGATACCAGCGGGAGTCTGAATGAGCAGTTCTTC
cdr3_aa: CATSDTSGSLNEQFF
j_call: TRBJ2-1
clone_size: -
v_call: TRBV24-1
d_call: TRBD2

cdr3_nt: TGTGCCAGCAGCGCCCGGGACAGGGGGCCGAACACTGAAGCTTTCTTT
cdr3_aa: CASSARDRGPNTEAFF
j_call: TRBJ1-1
clone_size: -
v_call: TRBV7-3
d_call: TRBD1

cdr3_nt: TGTGCCAGCAGCTTAGAGTCAGGCCCTACCTATGGCTACACCTTC
cdr3_aa: CASSLESGPTYGYTF
j_call: TRBJ1-2
clone_size: -
v_call: TRBV7-9
d_call: -

cdr3_nt: TGCGCCAGCAGCCAAGAGATAGAGCTCTCTGGGGCCAACGTCCTGACTTTC
cdr3_aa: CASSQEIELSGANVLTF
j_call: TRBJ2-6
clone_size: few
v_call: TRBV4-1
d_call: -

cdr3_nt: TGTGCCAGCAGGCTAAACGATGCGTACGAGCAGTACTTC
cdr3_aa: CASRLNDAYEQYF
j_call: TRBJ2-7
clone_size: -
v_call: TRBV27
d_call: -

cdr3_nt: TGCGCCAGATCGAGATGGAGGCGGGAGATGAAGACCCAGTACTTC
cdr3_aa: CARSRWRREMKTQYF
j_call: TRBJ2-5
clone_size: -
v_call: TRBV10-2
d_call: TRBD2

cdr3_nt: TGCGCCAGCAGCTTGGGCCTCCTACAATGGGAGCAGTTCTTC
cdr3_aa: CASSLGLLQWEQFF
j_call: TRBJ2-1
clone_size: few
v_call: TRBV5-1
d_call: -

cdr3_nt: TGTGCCAGTAGTATCGGGTTGGGACTAGCGGGAACCCACGAGCAGTACTTC
cdr3_aa: CASSIGLGLAGTHEQYF
j_call: TRBJ2-7
clone_size: few
v_call: TRBV19
d_call: TRBD2

cdr3_nt: TGTGCCAGCAGTATTACTACCGGGACAGGGATTGTTGAAGCTTTCTTT
cdr3_aa: CASSITTGTGIVEAFF
j_call: TRBJ1-1
clone_size: -
v_call: TRBV27
d_call: TRBD1

cdr3_nt: TGTGCCAGCAACCGTAGCGTGGAGGAGGCAAAGCCTCGGTTCTTC
cdr3_aa: CASNRSVEEAKPRFF
j_call: TRBJ2-1
clone_size: few
v_call: TRBV7-2
d_call: -

cdr3_nt: TGTGCCAGCAGCTTCCGTGCTCAGGGTAACACTGAAGCTTTCTTT
cdr3_aa: CASSFRAQGNTEAFF
j_call: TRBJ1-1
clone_size: -
v_call: TRBV6-6
d_call: -

cdr3_nt: TGTGCCAGCAGTGAAGATTTTAGCGGGAGTGGGGAGACCCAGTACTTC
cdr3_aa: CASSEDFSGSGETQYF
j_call: TRBJ2-5
clone_size: -
v_call: TRBV25-1
d_call: TRBD2

cdr3_nt: TGTGCCAGCAGTTTCGGTCTGAGGCATAATCAGCCCCAGCATTTT
cdr3_aa: CASSFGLRHNQPQHF
j_call: TRBJ1-5
clone_size: -
v_call: TRBV12-3/TRBV12-4
d_call: -

cdr3_nt: TGTGCCAGCAGCTTAGCCTTAGCGAACCAAGAGACCCAGTACTTC
cdr3_aa: CASSLALANQETQYF
j_call: TRBJ2-5
clone_size: -
v_call: TRBV7-2
d_call: -

cdr3_nt: TGTGCCAGCAGCCCATCGCTTGATGGCTACACCTTC
cdr3_aa: CASSPSLDGYTF
j_call: TRBJ1-2
clone_size: -
v_call: TRBV7-9
d_call: -

cdr3_nt: TGTGCCAGCAACGCCGACGGGAGGGGGACAGATACGCAGTATTTT
cdr3_aa: CASNADGRGTDTQYF
j_call: TRBJ2-3
clone_size: -
v_call: TRBV27
d_call: TRBD2

cdr3_nt: TGTGCCAGCAGCTTGTGGGGACTAGCGGGGGTACAAGAGACCCAGTACTTC
cdr3_aa: CASSLWGLAGVQETQYF
j_call: TRBJ2-5
clone_size: few
v_call: TRBV7-8
d_call: TRBD2

cdr3_nt: TGCAGTGCTAGAGATTCCGGGACCGGCACAGATACGCAGTATTTT
cdr3_aa: CSARDSGTGTDTQYF
j_call: TRBJ2-3
clone_size: -
v_call: TRBV20-1
d_call: -

cdr3_nt: TGTGCCAGCGCGAGGTACATGAACACTGAAGCTTTCTTT
cdr3_aa: CASARYMNTEAFF
j_call: TRBJ1-1
clone_size: -
v_call: TRBV6-5
d_call: -

cdr3_nt: TGTGCCAGCAGCTGGGGGGTAATAGGCTACACCTTC
cdr3_aa: CASSWGVIGYTF
j_call: TRBJ1-2
clone_size: few
v_call: TRBV7-2
d_call: -

cdr3_nt: TGTGCCAGCGTTAATCCGGGCCCAAAAGCCCCCGGGGAGCTGTTTTTT
cdr3_aa: CASVNPGPKAPGELFF
j_call: TRBJ2-2
clone_size: -
v_call: TRBV2
d_call: -

cdr3_nt: TGTGCCAGCAGCTCCGAGGGGTTCACTGAAGCTTTCTTT
cdr3_aa: CASSSEGFTEAFF
j_call: TRBJ1-1
clone_size: few
v_call: TRBV7-9
d_call: -

cdr3_nt: TGTGCCAGCAGAGACAGGGGGAAAGCTTTCTTT
cdr3_aa: CASRDRGKAFF
j_call: TRBJ1-1
clone_size: -
v_call: TRBV28
d_call: TRBD1

cdr3_nt: TGCAGTGCTAGCCAGTACCAAGAGACCCAGTACTTC
cdr3_aa: CSASQYQETQYF
j_call: TRBJ2-5
clone_size: -
v_call: TRBV20-1
d_call: -

cdr3_nt: TGTGCCACCAGGGGAGTTGGCCCCCGCTACACCTTC
cdr3_aa: CATRGVGPRYTF
j_call: TRBJ1-2
clone_size: few
v_call: TRBV19
d_call: -

cdr3_nt: TGTGCCAGCAGCTCGGGATATCGCCTACAAGACACCCAGTACTTC
cdr3_aa: CASSSGYRLQDTQYF
j_call: TRBJ2-5
clone_size: -
v_call: TRBV7-2
d_call: -

cdr3_nt: TGTGCCAGCAGCATATGGGGGGCAGGTGAAAAACTGTTTTTT
cdr3_aa: CASSIWGAGEKLFF
j_call: TRBJ1-4
clone_size: many
v_call: TRBV7-2
d_call: -

cdr3_nt: TGTGCCTGGAGCCAAAGCCTACCCCGGACAGATACGCAGTATTTT
cdr3_aa: CAWSQSLPRTDTQYF
j_call: TRBJ2-3
clone_size: -
v_call: TRBV30
d_call: -

cdr3_nt: TGCAGTGCTAGGATAACGGGAGGGTCCGAGCAGTACTTC
cdr3_aa: CSARITGGSEQYF
j_call: TRBJ2-7
clone_size: -
v_call: TRBV20-1
d_call: TRBD2

cdr3_nt: TGTGCCAGCAGCCCCCCCGGGACTAGCGGGTACTACAATGAGCAGTTCTTC
cdr3_aa: CASSPPGTSGYYNEQFF
j_call: TRBJ2-1
clone_size: -
v_call: TRBV7-1
d_call: TRBD2

cdr3_nt: TGCGCCAGCAGCCAAGAGGACAGCACCGAGCAGTACTTC
cdr3_aa: CASSQEDSTEQYF
j_call: TRBJ2-7
clone_size: -
v_call: TRBV4-3
d_call: -

cdr3_nt: TGTGCCAGCAGCTCCGGACAGCCTGCCTACAATGAGCAGTTCTTC
cdr3_aa: CASSSGQPAYNEQFF
j_call: TRBJ2-1
clone_size: few
v_call: TRBV7-9
d_call: -

cdr3_nt: TGCGCCAGCAGCCAAGAAGGAACTAGCACAGATACGCAGTATTTT
cdr3_aa: CASSQEGTSTDTQYF
j_call: TRBJ2-3
clone_size: -
v_call: TRBV4-1
d_call: -

cdr3_nt: TGCAGTGCTAGAGATACCTCCGGAAACACCATATATTTT
cdr3_aa: CSARDTSGNTIYF
j_call: TRBJ1-3
clone_size: -
v_call: TRBV20-1
d_call: -